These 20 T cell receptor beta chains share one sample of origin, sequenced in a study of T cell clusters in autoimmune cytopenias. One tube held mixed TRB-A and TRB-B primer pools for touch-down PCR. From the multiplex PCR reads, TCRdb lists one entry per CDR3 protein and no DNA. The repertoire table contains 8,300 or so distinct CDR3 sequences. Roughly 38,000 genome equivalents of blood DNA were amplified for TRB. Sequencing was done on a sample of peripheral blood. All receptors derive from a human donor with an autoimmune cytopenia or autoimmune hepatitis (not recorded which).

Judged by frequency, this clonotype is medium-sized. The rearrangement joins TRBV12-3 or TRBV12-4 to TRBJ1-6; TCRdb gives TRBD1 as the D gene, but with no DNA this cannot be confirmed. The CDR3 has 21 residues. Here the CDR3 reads CASSVSPRQVGDSSYNSPLHF.

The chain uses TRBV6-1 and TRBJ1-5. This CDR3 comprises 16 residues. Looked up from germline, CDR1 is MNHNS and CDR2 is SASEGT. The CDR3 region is CASSEWRGRSNQPQHF.

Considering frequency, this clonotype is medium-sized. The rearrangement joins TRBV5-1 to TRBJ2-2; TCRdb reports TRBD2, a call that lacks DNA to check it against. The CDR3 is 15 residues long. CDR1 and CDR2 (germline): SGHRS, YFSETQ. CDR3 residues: CASSLDLVGTGELFF.

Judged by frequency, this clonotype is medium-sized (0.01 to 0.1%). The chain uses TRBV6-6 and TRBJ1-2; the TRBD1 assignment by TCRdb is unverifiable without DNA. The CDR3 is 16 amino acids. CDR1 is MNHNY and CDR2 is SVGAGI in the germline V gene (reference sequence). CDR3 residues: CASSFLAGTPNYGYTF.

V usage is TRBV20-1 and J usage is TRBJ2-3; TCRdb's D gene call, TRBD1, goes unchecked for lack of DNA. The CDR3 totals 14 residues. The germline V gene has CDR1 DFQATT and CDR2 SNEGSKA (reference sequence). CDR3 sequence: CSASDFMGADTQYF.

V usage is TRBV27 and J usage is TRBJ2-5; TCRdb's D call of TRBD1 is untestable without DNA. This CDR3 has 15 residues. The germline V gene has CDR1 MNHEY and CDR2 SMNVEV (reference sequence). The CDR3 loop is CASISGGWYQETQYF.

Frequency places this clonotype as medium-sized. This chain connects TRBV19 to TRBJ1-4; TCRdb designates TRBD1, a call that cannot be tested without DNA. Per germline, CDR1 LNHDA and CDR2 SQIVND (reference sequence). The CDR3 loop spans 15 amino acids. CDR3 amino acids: CASSSGGLPNEKLFF.

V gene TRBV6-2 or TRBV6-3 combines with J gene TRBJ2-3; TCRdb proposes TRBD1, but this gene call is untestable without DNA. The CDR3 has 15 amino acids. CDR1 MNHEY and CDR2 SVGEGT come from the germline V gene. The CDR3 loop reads CASSSPRSWTDTQYF.

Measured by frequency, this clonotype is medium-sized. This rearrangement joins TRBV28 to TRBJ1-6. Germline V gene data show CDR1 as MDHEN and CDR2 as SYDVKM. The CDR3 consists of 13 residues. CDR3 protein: CASLPYYNSPLHF.

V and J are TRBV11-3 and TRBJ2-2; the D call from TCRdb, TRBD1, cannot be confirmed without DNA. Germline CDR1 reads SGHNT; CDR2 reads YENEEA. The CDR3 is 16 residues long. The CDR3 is CASSHRQRGNTGELFF. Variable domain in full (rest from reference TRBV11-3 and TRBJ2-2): EAGVVQSPRYKIIEKKQPVAFWCNPISGHNTLYWYLQNLGQGPELLIRYENEEAVDDSQLPKDRFSAERLKGVDSTLKIQPAELGDSAVYLCASSHRQRGNTGELFFGEGSRLTVL.

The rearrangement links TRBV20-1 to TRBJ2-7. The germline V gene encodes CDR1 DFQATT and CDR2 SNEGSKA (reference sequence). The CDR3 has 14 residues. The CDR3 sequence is CSARDVLGAYEQYF.

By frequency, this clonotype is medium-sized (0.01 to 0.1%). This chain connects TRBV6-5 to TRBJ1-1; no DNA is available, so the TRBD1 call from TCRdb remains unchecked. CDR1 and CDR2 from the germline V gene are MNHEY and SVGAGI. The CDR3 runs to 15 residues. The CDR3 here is CASSYDRVLVTEAFF.

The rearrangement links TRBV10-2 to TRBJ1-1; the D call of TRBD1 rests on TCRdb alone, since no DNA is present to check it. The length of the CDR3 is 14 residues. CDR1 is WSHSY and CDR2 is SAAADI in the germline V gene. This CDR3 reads CASRSGGANTEAFF.

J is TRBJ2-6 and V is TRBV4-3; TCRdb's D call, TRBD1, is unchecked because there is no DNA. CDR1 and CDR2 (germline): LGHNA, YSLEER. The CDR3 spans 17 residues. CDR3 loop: CASSPRLRGSGANVLTF.

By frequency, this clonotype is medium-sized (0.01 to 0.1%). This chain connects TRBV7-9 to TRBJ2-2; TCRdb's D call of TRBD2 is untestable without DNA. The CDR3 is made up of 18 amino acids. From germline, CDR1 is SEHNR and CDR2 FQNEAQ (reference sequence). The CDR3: CASSHPGLAGTNTGELFF.

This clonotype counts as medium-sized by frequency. This CDR3 reads CASGQTSNQPQHF. The J gene is TRBJ1-5, the V gene TRBV27. Germline V CDR1 and CDR2: MNHEY, SMNVEV (reference sequence). This CDR3 is 13 amino acids long.

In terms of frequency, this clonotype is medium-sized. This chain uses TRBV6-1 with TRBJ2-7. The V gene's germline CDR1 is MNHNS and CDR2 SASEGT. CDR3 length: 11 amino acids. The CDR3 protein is CASRAEVKQYF.

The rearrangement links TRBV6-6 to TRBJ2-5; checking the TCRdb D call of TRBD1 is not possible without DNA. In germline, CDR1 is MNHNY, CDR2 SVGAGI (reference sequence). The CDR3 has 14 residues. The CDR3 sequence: CASTGQSFSETQYF.

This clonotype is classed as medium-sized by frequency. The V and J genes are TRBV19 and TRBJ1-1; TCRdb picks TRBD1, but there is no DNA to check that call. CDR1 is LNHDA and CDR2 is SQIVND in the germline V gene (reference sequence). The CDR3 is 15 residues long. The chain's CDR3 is CASSRGQTMNTEAFF.

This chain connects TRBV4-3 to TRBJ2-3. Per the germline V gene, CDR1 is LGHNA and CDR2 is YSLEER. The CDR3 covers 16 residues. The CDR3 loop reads CASSLHGSLSTDTQYF.